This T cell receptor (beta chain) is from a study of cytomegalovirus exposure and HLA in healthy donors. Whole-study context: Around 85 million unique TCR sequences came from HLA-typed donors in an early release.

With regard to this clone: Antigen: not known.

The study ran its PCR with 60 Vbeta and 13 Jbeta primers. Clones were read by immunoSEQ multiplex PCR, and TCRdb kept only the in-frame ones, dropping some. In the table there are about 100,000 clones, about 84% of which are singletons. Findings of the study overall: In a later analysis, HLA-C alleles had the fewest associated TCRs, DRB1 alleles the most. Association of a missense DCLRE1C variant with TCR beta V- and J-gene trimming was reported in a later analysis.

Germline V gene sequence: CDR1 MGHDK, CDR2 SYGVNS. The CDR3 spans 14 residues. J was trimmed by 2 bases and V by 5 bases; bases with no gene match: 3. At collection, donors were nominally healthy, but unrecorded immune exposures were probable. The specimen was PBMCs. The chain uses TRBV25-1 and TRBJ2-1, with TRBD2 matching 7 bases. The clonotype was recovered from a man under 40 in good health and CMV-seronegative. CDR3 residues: CASSSSGAYNEQFF. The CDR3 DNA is TGTGCCAGCAGTTCGAGCGGGGCCTACAATGAGCAGTTCTTC. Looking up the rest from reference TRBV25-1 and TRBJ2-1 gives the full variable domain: EADIYQTPRYLVIGTGKKITLECSQTMGHDKMYWYQQDPGMELHLIHYSYGVNSTEKGDLSSESTVSRIRTEHFPLTLESARPSHTSQYLCASSSSGAYNEQFFGPGTRLTVL.